Presented here are 2 T cell receptor beta chains from one specimen sequenced in a study of post-analysis software for immune sequencing data. Findings and caveats of the study: Relative to controls, patients had about five TRBV segments at higher frequency, with TRBV5-6, TRBV5-1 and TRBV20-1 among these.

Unique molecular identifiers were carried by the TCR beta cDNA libraries. One entry per CDR3 protein results from TCRdb running MiXCR on the PCR reads. Among hundreds of thousands of distinct CDR3 sequences listed, about 32% were seen once. No antigen has been identified for these receptors. The sample was blood. Receptors originate from a girl between 5 and 17 years old with multiple sclerosis.

The V and J genes are TRBV20-1 and TRBJ1-5, with D tentatively TRBD1 (6 bases). The CDR3 runs to 14 residues. Germline CDR1 DFQATT, CDR2 SNEGSKA (reference sequence). Trimming shortened V by 0 bases and J by 10 bases, and 16 bases separated the two germline ends. Here the CDR3 reads CSARDSGDVRPQHF. The CDR3 bases are TGCAGTGCTAGAGATTCAGGGGATGTTCGCCCCCAGCATTTT.

The chain recombines TRBV7-2 with TRBJ2-3, with TRBD1 matching over 7 bases. This CDR3 contains 13 residues. Germline V gives CDR1 SGHTA, CDR2 FQGNSA. V gave up 8 bases and J gave up 2 bases; unmatched junction bases: 4. CDR3 amino acids: CASRQGVTDTQYF. In DNA, the CDR3 is TGTGCCAGCCGCCAGGGGGTCACAGATACGCAGTATTTT.